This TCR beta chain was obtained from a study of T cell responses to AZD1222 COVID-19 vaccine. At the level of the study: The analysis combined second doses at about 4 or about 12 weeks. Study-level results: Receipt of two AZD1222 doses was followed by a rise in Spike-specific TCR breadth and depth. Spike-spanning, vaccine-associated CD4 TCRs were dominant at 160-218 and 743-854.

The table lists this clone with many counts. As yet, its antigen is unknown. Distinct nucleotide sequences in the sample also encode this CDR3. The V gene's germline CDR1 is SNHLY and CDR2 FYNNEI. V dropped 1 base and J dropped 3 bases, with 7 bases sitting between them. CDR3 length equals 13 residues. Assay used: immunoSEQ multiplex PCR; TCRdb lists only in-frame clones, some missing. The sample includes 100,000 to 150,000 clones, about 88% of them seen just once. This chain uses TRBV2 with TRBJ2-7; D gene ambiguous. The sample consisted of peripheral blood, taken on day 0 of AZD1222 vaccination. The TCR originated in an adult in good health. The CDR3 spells CASSEVLGYEQYF. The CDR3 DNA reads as TGTGCCAGCAGTGAAGTTTTAGGCTACGAGCAGTACTTC.